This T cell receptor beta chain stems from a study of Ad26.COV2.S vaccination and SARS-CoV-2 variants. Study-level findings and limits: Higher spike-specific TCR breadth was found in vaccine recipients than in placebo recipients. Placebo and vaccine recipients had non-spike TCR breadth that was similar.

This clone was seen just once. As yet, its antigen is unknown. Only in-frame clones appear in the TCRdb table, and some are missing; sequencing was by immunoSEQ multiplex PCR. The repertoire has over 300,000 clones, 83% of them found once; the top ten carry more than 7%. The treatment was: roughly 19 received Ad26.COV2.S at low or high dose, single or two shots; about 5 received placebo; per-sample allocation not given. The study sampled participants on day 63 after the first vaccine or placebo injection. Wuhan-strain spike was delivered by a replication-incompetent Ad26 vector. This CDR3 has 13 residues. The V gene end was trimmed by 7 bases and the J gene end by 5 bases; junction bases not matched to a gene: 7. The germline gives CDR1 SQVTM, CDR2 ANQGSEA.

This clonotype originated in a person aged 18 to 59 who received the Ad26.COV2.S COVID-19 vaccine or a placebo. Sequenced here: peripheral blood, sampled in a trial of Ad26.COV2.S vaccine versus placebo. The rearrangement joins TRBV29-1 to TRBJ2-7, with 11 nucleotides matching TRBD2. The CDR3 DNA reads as TGCAGCGCCGTAGCGGGAGGGAGCGACGAGCAGTACTTC. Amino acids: CSAVAGGSDEQYF.